This T cell receptor (beta chain) was documented in a study of TET2 disruption in CD19-targeted CAR T cells (dated by TCRdb to 2016 to 2018). About the investigation overall: No additional inclusion criteria were applied, and the number of samples was determined by the original clinical trial design and by sample availability. Here is what the overall study found, with its caveats: Conclusions about the CAR T cells of the patient were based on extensive analysis of a single subject.

The immunoSEQ assay was used for deep sequencing of the TCR beta chain. In the original analysis: Only productive TCR beta rearrangements were used to compute clonotype frequencies. The table was pulled from immuneACCESS by TCRdb, which kept in-frame rearrangements only. Such tables lose some clones; where checked, under half of the loss comes from unresolved V genes, and the rest has no known cause. V, J and clone size were drawn from that table, and D and trimming were deduced from the DNA. The table held for this sample gives around 27,000 clones. The top ten clones comprise 1.5% to 2% of the sample. The treatment or condition label on this specimen signifies: autologous CTL019 cells: CD19 CAR with 4-1BB and CD3 zeta domains. TCR zeta and 4-1BB costimulatory signaling domains were incorporated into the CD19 CAR. Leukapheresis was used to collect the T cells for CTL019 manufacturing from peripheral blood. The DNeasy Blood and Tissue Kit was used to extract genomic DNA from pre-infusion T cells, peripheral blood, or sorted post-infusion T cells.

From the cysteine up to the phenylalanine, the CDR3 has a length of 13 residues. Part of the CDR3 DNA is given, 30 bases translated from base 1. Trimmed from V: 3 bases; trimmed from J: 4 bases; junction bases lacking a gene match: 4. The germline V gene encodes CDR1 DFQATT and CDR2 SNEGSKA (reference sequence). Remarks on this clone: There is no known antigen for this receptor. The read stops 3 residues short of the end of the CDR3; the missing end is completed from the germline J gene.

The sequencing used CD8- CAR+ T cells sorted from cultured blood T cells, collected for CD19 CAR T cell therapy. The intended sense of this specimen's cell subset or site label: CD8-negative CAR-positive T cells from the infusion product. The rearrangement joined TRBV20-1 to TRBJ2-7; TRBD1 aligns with 9 central bases. The TCR was taken from a man between 65 and 79 years old with chronic lymphocytic leukemia. The part of the CDR3 DNA that was read is TGCAGTGCTAGTTGGACAGGGGCTTACGAG. Its protein product is CSASWTGAYE. The entire CDR3 reads CSASWTGAYEQYF.